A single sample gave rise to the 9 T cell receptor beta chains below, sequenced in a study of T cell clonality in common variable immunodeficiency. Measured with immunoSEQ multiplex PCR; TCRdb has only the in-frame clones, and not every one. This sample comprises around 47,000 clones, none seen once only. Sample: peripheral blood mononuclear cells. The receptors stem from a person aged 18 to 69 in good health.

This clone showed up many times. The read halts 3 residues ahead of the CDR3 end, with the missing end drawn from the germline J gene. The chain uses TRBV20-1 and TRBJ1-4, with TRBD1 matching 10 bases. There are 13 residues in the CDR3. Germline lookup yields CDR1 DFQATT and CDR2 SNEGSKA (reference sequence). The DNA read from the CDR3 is TGCAGTGCTACCAAGACAGGGGGCGGGAAA. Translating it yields CSATKTGGGK. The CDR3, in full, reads CSATKTGGGKLFF.

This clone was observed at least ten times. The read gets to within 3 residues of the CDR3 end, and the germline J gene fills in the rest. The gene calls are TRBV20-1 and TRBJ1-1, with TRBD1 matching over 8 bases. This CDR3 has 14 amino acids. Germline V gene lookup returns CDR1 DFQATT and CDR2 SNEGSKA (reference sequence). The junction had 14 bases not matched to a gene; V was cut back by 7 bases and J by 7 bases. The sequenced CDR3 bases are TGCAGTGGGCGTAAAGGACAGGGTAGGGGTGAA. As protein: CSGRKGQGRGE. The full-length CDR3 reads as CSGRKGQGRGEAFF.

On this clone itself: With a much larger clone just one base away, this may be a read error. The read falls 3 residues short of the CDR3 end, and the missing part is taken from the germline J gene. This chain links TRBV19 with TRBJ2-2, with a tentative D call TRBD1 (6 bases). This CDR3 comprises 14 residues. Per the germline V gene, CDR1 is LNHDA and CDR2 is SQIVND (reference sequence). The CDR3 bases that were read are TGTGCCAGTGGTATTGAGGGGGTGGCCGGGGAG. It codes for CASGIEGVAGE. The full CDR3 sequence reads CASGIEGVAGELFF.

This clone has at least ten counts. CDR3 sequence reads: CASREGQVNTEAFF. The CDR3 DNA, read in part, is TGTGCCAGCAGAGAAGGACAGGTGAACACTGAA. The chain links TRBV19 to TRBJ1-1; 7 nucleotides line up with TRBD1. Read coverage stops 3 residues before the CDR3 terminus; the germline J gene supplies the remainder. The germline V gene encodes CDR1 LNHDA and CDR2 SQIVND (reference sequence). With V trimmed by 9 bases and J by 0 bases, 7 bases remained unmatched. The CDR3 length is 14 residues.

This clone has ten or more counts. CDR3 region: CSARATSQGIRLETQYF. The sequenced part of the CDR3 DNA is TGCAGTGCTAGAGCGACTAGCCAAGGCATCCGTCTAGAGACC. The rearrangement joins TRBV20-1 to TRBJ2-5, with 7 bases that match TRBD2. The read stops 3 residues short of the end of the CDR3; the missing end is completed from the germline J gene. CDR1 and CDR2 (germline): DFQATT, SNEGSKA (reference sequence). The V and J ends lost 1 base and 4 bases, in that order; junction bases with no gene match: 15. This CDR3 is built from 17 residues.

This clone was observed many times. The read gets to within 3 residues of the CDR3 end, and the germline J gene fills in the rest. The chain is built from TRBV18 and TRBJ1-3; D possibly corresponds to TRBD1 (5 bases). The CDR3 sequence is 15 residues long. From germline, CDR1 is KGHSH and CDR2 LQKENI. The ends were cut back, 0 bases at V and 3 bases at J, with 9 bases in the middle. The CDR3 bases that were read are TGTGCCAGCTCACCACCAGAGGGGCTTGGAAACACC. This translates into CASSPPEGLGNT. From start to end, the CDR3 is CASSPPEGLGNTIYF.

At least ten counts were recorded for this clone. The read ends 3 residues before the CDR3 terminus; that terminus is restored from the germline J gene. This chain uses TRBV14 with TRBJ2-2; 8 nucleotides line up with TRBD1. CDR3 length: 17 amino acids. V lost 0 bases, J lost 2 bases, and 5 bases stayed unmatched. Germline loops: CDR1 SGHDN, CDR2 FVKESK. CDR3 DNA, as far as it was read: TGTGCCAGCAGCCAAGACGGACAGGGAGGTAACACCGGGGAG. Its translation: CASSQDGQGGNTGE. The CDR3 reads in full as CASSQDGQGGNTGELFF.

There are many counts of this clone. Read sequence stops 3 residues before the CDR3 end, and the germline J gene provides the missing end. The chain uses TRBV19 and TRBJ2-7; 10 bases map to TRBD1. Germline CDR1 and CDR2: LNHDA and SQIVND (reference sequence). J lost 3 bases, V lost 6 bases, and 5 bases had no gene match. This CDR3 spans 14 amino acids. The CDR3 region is CASSKGQGSYEQYF. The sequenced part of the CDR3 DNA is TGTGCCAGTAGCAAGGGACAGGGGAGCTACGAG.

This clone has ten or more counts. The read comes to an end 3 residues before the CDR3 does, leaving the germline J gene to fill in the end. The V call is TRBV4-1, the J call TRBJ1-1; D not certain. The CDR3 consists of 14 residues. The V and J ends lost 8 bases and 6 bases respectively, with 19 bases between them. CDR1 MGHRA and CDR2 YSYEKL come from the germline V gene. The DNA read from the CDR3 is TGCGCCAGCCAGCGGAGAGCCCTCGGGTCTGAA. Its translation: CASQRRALGSE. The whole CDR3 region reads CASQRRALGSEAFF.